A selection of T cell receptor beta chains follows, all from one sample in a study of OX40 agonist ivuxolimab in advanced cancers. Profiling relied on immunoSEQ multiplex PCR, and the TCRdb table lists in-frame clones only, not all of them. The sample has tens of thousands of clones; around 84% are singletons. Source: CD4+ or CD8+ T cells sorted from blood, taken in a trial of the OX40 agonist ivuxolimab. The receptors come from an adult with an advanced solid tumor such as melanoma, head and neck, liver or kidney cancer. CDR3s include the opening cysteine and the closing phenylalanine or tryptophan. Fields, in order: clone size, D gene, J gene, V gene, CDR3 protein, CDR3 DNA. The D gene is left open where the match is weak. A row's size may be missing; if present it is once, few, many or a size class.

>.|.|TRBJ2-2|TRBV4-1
CASSQEGIGGIGELFF
TGCGCCAGCAGCCAAGAGGGAATCGGGGGTATCGGGGAGCTGTTTTTT
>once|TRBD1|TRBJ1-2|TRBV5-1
CASSSGDRSYGYTF
TGCGCCAGCAGCTCAGGGGACAGGAGCTATGGCTACACCTTC
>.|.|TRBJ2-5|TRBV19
CASSIDPGPRKTQYF
TGTGCCAGTAGTATAGATCCCGGTCCCCGTAAGACCCAGTACTTC
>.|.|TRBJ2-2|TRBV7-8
CASSLLVVGTGELFF
TGTGCCAGCAGCTTATTGGTCGTAGGCACCGGGGAGCTGTTTTTT
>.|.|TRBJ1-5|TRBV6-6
CASTLERNQPQHF
TGTGCCAGCACCCTAGAGAGGAATCAGCCCCAGCATTTT
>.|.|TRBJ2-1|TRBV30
CAWSPRDEQFF
TGTGCCTGGAGTCCTCGTGATGAGCAGTTCTTC
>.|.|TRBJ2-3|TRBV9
CASGPWDGSTDTQYF
TGTGCCAGCGGCCCCTGGGACGGAAGCACAGATACGCAGTATTTT
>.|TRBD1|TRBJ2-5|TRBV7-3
CASSSSGTGKTQYF
TGTGCCAGCAGCTCATCCGGGACAGGGAAGACCCAGTACTTC
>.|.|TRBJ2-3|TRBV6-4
CASSDGGLRTDTQYF
TGTGCCAGCAGTGACGGGGGGTTACGCACAGATACGCAGTATTTT
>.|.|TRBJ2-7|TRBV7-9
CASSLVRYEQYF
TGTGCCAGCAGCTTGGTGCGGTACGAGCAGTACTTC
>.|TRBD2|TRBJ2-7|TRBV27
CASSPLWGTRGSYEQYF
TGTGCCAGCAGCCCGCTATGGGGGACTAGGGGGTCCTACGAGCAGTACTTC
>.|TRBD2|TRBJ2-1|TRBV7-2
CASSLDSGSGNEQFF
TGTGCCAGCAGCTTAGATAGCGGGAGCGGCAATGAGCAGTTCTTC
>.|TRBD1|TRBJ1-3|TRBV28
CASSPGTALLYSGNTIYF
TGTGCCAGCAGTCCCGGGACAGCATTACTCTACTCTGGAAACACCATATATTTT
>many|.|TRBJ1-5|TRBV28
CASSWWGQPQHF
TGTGCCAGCAGTTGGTGGGGGCAGCCCCAGCATTTT